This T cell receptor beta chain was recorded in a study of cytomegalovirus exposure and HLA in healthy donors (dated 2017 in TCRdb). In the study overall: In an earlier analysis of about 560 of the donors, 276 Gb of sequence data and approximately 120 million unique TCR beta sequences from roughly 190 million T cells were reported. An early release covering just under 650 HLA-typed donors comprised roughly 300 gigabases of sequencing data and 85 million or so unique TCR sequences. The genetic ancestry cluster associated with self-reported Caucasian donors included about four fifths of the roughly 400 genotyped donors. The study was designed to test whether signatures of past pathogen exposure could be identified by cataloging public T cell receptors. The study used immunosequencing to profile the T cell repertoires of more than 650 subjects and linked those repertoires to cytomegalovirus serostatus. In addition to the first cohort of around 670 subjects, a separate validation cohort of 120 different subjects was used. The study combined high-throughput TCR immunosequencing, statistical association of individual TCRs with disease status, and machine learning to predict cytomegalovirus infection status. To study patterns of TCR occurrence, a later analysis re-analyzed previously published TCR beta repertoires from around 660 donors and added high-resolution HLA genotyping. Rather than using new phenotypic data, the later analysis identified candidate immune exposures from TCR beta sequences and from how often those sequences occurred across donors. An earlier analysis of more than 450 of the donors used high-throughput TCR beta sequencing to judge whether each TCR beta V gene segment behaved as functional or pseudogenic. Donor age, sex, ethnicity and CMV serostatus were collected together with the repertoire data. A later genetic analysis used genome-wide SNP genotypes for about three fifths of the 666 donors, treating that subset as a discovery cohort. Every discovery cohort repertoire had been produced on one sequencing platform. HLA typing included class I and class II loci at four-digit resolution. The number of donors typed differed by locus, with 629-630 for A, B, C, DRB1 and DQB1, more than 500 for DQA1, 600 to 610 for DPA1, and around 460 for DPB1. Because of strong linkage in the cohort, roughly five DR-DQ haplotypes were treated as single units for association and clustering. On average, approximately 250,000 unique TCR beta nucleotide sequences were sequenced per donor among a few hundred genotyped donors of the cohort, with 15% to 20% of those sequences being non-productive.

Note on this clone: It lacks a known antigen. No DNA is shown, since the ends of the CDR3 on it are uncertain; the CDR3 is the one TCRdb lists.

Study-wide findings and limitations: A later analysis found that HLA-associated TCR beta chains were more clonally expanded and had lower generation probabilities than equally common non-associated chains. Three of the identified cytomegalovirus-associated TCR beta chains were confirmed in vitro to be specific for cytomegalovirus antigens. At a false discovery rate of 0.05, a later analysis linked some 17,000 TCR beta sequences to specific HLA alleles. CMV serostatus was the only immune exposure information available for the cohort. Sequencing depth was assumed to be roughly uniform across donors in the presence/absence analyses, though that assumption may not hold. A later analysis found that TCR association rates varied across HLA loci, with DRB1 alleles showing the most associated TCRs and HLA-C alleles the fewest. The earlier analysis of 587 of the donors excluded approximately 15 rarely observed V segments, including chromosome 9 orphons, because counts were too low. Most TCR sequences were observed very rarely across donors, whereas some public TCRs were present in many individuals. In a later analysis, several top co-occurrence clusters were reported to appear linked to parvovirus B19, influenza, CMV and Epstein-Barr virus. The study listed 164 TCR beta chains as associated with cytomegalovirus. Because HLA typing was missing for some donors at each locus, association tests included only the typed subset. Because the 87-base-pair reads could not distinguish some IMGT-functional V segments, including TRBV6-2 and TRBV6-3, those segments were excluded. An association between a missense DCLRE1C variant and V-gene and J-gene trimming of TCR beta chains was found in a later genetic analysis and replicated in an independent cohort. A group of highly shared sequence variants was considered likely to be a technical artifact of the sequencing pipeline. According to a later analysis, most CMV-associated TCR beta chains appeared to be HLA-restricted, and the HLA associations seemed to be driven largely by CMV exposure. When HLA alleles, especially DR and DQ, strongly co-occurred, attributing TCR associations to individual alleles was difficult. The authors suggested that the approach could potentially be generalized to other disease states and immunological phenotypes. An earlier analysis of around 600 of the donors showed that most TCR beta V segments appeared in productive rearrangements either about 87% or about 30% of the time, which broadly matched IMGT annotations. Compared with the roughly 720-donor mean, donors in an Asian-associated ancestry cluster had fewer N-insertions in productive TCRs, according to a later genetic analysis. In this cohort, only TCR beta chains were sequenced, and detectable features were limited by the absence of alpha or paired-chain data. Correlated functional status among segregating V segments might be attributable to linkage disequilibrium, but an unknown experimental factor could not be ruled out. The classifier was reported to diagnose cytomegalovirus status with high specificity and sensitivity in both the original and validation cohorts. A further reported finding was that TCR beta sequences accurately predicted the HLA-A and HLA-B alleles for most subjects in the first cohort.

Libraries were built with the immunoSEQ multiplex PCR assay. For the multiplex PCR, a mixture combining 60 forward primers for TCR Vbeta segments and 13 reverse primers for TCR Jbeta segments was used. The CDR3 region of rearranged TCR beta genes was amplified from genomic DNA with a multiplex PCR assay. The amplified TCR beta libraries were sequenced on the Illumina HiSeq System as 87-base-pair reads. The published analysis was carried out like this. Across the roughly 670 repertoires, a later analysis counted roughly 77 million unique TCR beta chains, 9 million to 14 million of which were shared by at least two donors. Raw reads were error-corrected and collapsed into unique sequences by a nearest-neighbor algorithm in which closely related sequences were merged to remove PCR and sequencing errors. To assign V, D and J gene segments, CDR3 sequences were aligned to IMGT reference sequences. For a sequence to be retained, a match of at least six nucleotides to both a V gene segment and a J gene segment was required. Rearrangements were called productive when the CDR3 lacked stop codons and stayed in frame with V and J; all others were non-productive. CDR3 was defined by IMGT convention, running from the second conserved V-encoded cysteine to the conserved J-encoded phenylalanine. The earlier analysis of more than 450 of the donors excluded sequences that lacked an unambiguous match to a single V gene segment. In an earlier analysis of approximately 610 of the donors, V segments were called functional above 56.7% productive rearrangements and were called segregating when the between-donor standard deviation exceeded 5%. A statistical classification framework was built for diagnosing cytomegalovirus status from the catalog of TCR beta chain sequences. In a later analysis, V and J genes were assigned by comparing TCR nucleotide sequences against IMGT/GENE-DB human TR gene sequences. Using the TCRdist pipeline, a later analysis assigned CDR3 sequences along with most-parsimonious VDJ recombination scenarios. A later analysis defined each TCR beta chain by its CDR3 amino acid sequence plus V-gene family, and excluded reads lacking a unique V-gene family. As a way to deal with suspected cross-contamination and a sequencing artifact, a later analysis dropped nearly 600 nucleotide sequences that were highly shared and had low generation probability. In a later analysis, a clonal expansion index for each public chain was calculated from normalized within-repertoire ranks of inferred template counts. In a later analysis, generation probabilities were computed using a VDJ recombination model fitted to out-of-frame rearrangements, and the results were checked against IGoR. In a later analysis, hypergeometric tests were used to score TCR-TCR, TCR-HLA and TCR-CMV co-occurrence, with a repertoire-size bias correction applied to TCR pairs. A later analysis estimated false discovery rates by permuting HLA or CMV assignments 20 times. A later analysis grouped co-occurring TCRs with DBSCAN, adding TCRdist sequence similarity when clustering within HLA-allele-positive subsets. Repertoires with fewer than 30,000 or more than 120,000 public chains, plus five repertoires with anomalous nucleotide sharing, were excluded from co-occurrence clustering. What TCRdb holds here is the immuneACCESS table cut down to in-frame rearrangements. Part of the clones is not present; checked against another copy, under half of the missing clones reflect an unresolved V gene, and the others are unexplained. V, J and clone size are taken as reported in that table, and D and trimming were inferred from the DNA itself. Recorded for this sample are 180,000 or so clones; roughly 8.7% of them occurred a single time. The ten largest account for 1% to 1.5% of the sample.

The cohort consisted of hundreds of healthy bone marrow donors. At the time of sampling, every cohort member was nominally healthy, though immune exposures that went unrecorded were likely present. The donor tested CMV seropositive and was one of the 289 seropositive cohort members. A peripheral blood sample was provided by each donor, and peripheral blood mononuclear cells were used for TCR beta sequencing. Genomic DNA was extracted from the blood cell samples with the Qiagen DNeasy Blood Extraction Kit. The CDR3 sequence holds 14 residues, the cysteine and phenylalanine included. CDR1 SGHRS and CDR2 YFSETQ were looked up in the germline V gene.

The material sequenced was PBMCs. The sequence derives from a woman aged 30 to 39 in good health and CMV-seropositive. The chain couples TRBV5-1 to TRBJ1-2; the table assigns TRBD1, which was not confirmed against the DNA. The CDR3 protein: CASSSDSTSGGYTF.